This TCR beta chain is from a study of technical replicates of blood from a few donors. V was clipped by 0 bases and J by 1 base, with 11 bases between them. This CDR3 is built from 16 residues. Germline V gene sequence: CDR1 LNHNV, CDR2 YYDKDF (reference sequence). Clones were read by immunoSEQ multiplex PCR, and TCRdb kept only the in-frame ones, dropping some. This sample has some 70,000 clones; less than 97% occur once, and the top ten carry approximately 0.22%. The source is a human donor in good health. The sample comprised T cells isolated from PBMCs. V and J are TRBV15 and TRBJ2-3; possible D gene TRBD2, 6 bases. The CDR3 DNA reads as TGTGCCACCAGCAGAGATCCCCGCGGGGGCACAGATACGCAGTATTTT. This translates into CATSRDPRGGTDTQYF.